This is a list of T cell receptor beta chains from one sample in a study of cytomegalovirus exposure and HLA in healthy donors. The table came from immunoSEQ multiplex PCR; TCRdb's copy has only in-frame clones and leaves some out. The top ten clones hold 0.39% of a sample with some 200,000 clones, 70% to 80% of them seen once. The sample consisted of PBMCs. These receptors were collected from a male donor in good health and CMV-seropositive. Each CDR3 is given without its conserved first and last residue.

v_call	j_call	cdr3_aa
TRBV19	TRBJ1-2	ASSADSLSGYT
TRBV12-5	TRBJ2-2	ASGFSTRGSSGSSGTGELF
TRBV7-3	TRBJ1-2	ASSPGTGYGYT
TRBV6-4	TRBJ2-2	ASSVGEHTGELF
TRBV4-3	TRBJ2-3	ASSQGTSGGFSGTDTQY
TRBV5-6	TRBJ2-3	ASSSWGGHPLTDTQY
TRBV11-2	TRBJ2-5	ASSLGFSGETQY
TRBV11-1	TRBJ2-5	ASSLARGGETQY
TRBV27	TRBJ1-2	ASSFNRDYGYT
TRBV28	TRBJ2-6	ASSPPLYGQGAYGANVLT
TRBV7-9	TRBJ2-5	ASERGQETQY
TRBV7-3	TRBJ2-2	ASSRTGSNTGELF
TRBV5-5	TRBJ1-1	ASSLYPKKTGGDTEAF
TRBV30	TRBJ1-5	AWSRSGKSNQPQH
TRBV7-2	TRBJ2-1	ASSLTSGGPYNEQF
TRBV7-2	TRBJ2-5	ASSLTGGETQY
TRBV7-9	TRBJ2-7	ASSPSGEEQY
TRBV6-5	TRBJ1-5	ASRKSREGQPQH
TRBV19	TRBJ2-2	ASSIVGSGSSGELF
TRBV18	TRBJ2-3	ASGRDTTDTQY
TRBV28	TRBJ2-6	ASRVAGTARSGANVLT
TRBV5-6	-	ASSFGGSYEQY
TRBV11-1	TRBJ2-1	ATSSGLAGGNEQF
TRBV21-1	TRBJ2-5	ASAGAYEQY
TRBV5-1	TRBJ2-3	ASSIISSTQY
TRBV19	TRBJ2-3	SVAGDGESTDTQY
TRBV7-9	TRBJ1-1	ASSALHPGRGDGTEAF
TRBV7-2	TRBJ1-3	ASSLVVAVAGNTIY
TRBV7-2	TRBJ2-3	ASRTTSLDTQY
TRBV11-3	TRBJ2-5	ASSSSGGPGVQQTQY
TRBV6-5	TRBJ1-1	AAARGPTEAF
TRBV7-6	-	ASSPTGGSNEQY
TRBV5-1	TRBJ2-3	ASRLGGGGFDTQY
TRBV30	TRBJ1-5	AWRDRVRGQPQH
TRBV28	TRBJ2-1	ASNRRGDNEQF
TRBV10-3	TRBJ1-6	AISETVAGVEGDSPLH
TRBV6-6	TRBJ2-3	ASSYYPGESDTQY
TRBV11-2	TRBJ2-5	ASSNRLAEETQY
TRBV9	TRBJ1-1	ASSSEPPGNTEAF
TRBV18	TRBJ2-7	ASSPGQGVYYEQY
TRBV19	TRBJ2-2	ASGGAGANTGELF
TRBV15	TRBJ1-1	ATSRINPGLNTEAF